A single sample gave rise to the 13 T cell receptor beta chains below, sequenced in a study of cytomegalovirus exposure and HLA in healthy donors (dated by TCRdb to 2016 to 2017). The library was made by the immunoSEQ multiplex PCR assay. A mixture of 60 forward primers for TCR Vbeta segments and 13 reverse primers for TCR Jbeta segments was used in the multiplex PCR. This is the immuneACCESS table as TCRdb keeps it, with only in-frame sequences that have V and J called. A part of the clones is gone; compared with another copy, unresolved V genes explain less than half, and the rest is unexplained. In all, the sample holds about 160,000 clones, and approximately 80% of those were seen once. Clones ranked in the top ten supply approximately 1.9% of the sample. The sample taken for sequencing was PBMCs. The origin of the receptors is a man between 18 and 29 years old in good health and CMV-seronegative.

The V call is TRBV5-1, the J call TRBJ2-7, with D possibly matching TRBD1 (5 bases). Germline V lookup: CDR1 SGHRS, CDR2 YFSETQ. Trimming cost V 1 base and J 7 bases, with 9 bases left between them. The CDR3 runs 12 residues. CDR3 nucleotides: TGCGCCAGCAGCTTGCAGGGATTTGAGCAGTACTTC. Amino acids: CASSLQGFEQYF.

The V gene is TRBV5-5, the J gene TRBJ2-3, with 12 positions matching TRBD2. This CDR3 region has 15 residues. Germline values: CDR1 SGHKS, CDR2 YYEKEE (reference sequence). V was pared by 4 bases and J by 1 base, with 1 base of the junction left unmatched. The CDR3 loop reads CASSRLAGGTDTQYF. CDR3 DNA sequence: TGTGCCAGCAGCCGACTAGCGGGAGGCACAGATACGCAGTATTTT.

V usage is TRBV6-1 and J usage is TRBJ2-5, with 7 bases aligning to TRBD1. The CDR3 sequence is 15 residues long. V was clipped by 6 bases and J by 1 base; unmatched bases: 8. Germline CDR1 MNHNS, CDR2 SASEGT. CDR3 in amino acids: CASSTMGQFQETQYF. The CDR3 DNA reads as TGTGCCAGCAGCACGATGGGACAGTTCCAAGAGACCCAGTACTTC.

The chain joins TRBV19 to TRBJ2-3; maybe TRBD2 (5 bases). The CDR3 runs 14 residues. V lost 2 bases, J lost 1 base, and 7 bases lay in between. Germline CDR1 reads LNHDA; CDR2 reads SQIVND (reference sequence). The CDR3 is CASSITGGTDTQYF. The CDR3 DNA reads as TGTGCCAGTAGTATAACCGGGGGCACAGATACGCAGTATTTT.

The chain carries TRBV9 and TRBJ2-2; 9 positions agree with TRBD2. This CDR3 is 15 amino acids long. The junction had 1 base not matched to a gene; V was cut back by 0 bases and J by 4 bases. In germline, CDR1 is SGDLS, CDR2 YYNGEE. The CDR3 coding sequence is TGTGCCAGCAGCGTAGAGACTAGCGGCACCGGGGAGCTGTTTTTT. It is translated as CASSVETSGTGELFF.

V usage is TRBV5-1 and J usage is TRBJ2-7; D is uncertain. Deletions cut 4 bases from V and 3 bases from J, with 11 bases between. The CDR3 is 13 amino acids. Germline CDR1 SGHRS, CDR2 YFSETQ. The CDR3 reads CASSPPLGYEQYF. The CDR3 DNA reads TGCGCCAGCAGCCCCCCCCTCGGCTACGAGCAGTACTTC.

This clone has only one observation. CDR3 DNA: TGTGCCAGTAGTCCCATGGGGGGGGACAATCAGCCCCAGCATTTT. It is translated as CASSPMGGDNQPQHF. The chain is built from TRBV19 and TRBJ1-5, with TRBD1 as a possible D gene (5 bases). The V gene lost 5 bases and the J gene lost 3 bases, with 14 bases spanning the gap. The germline gives CDR1 LNHDA, CDR2 SQIVND (reference sequence). The CDR3 runs to 15 residues.

The DNA for the CDR3 is TGTGCCAGCAGCTTAACGCAGGGGACAGATACGCAGTATTTT. It encodes CASSLTQGTDTQYF. The genes are TRBV7-2 and TRBJ2-3, with D possibly TRBD1 on 6 matching bases. The CDR3 spans 14 residues. V dropped 2 bases and J dropped 3 bases, with 9 bases sitting between them. Per the germline V gene, CDR1 is SGHTA and CDR2 is FQGNSA.

V and J are TRBV7-2 and TRBJ2-1, with a tentative D call TRBD1 (5 bases). Germline V gene sequence: CDR1 SGHTA, CDR2 FQGNSA. The CDR3 is made up of 17 amino acids. V dropped 5 bases and J dropped 1 base, with 18 bases sitting between them. The CDR3 DNA follows: TGTGCCAGCAGCCACCTCGTAGGGGAAGAATCCTACAATGAGCAGTTCTTC. Amino acids: CASSHLVGEESYNEQFF.

J is TRBJ1-1 and V is TRBV4-2; maybe TRBD1 (6 bases). The CDR3 contains 12 residues. The germline gives CDR1 LGHNA, CDR2 YNFKEQ. V was clipped by 1 base and J by 8 bases, with 8 bases between them. The CDR3 DNA follows: TGTGCCAGCAGCCAAGGTACAGGGGAAGCTTTCTTT. This translates into CASSQGTGEAFF.

This clone was seen more than once but under ten times. This chain connects TRBV7-9 to TRBJ1-4; TRBD1 matches 7 bases. This CDR3 has 14 residues. Germline V gene sequence: CDR1 SEHNR, CDR2 FQNEAQ (reference sequence). With 3 bases clipped from V and 3 bases from J, the junction kept 1 base outside the gene matches. The CDR3 loop reads CASSFQGANEKLFF. The DNA for the CDR3 is TGTGCCAGCAGCTTTCAGGGGGCTAATGAAAAACTGTTTTTT. Combining the CDR3 with reference TRBV7-9 and TRBJ1-4 gives the whole variable domain DTGVSQNPRHKITKRGQNVTFRCDPISEHNRLYWYRQTLGQGPEFLTYFQNEAQLEKSRLLSDRFSAERPKGSFSTLEIQRTEQGDSAMYLCASSFQGANEKLFFGSGTQLSVL.

The chain uses TRBV5-6 and TRBJ1-2; maybe TRBD1 (5 bases). Germline loops: CDR1 SGHDT, CDR2 YYEEEE. V was clipped by 1 base and J by 8 bases, with 15 bases between them. The CDR3 is made up of 14 amino acids. CDR3 sequence reads: CASSLIQGFEGYTF. The CDR3 DNA reads TGTGCCAGCAGCTTGATTCAGGGTTTCGAGGGCTACACCTTC. Combining the CDR3 with reference TRBV5-6 and TRBJ1-2 gives the whole variable domain DAGVTQSPTHLIKTRGQQVTLRCSPKSGHDTVSWYQQALGQGPQFIFQYYEEEERQRGNFPDRFSGHQFPNYSSELNVNALLLGDSALYLCASSLIQGFEGYTFGSGTRLTVV.

This clone was seen more than once but under ten times. V is TRBV5-1 and J is TRBJ2-2, with D possibly matching TRBD2 (6 bases). The CDR3 loop spans 15 amino acids. Trimming took off 2 bases at V and 0 bases at J, with 8 bases between the two ends. The germline V gene has CDR1 SGHRS and CDR2 YFSETQ. The CDR3 sequence: CASSFGGTNTGELFF. Here the CDR3 DNA reads TGCGCCAGCAGCTTCGGAGGGACGAACACCGGGGAGCTGTTTTTT.